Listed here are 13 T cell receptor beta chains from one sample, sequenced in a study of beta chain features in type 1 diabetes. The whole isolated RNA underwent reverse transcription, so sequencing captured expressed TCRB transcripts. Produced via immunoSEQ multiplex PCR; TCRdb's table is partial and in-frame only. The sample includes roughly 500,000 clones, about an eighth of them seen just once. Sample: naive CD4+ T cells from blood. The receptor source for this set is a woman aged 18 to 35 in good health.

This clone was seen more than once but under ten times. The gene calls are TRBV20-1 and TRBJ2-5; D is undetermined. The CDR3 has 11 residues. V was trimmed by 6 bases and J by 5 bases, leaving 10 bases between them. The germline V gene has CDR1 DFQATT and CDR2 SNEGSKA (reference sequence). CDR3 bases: TGCAGTGCCGTAGCAAGGGAGACCCAGTACTTC. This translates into CSAVARETQYF.

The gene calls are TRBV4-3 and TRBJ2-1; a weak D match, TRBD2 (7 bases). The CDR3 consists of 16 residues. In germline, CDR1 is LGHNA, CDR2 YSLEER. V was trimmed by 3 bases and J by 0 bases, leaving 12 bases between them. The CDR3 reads CASSQRGGHSYNEQFF. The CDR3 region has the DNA TGCGCCAGCAGCCAGAGGGGGGGGCACTCCTACAATGAGCAGTTCTTC.

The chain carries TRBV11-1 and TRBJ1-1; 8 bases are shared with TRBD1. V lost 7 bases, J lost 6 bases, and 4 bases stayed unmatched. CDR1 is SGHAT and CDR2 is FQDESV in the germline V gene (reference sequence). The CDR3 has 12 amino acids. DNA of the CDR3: TGTGCCAGCAAGACAGGGGCCCCTGAAGCTTTCTTT. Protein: CASKTGAPEAFF.

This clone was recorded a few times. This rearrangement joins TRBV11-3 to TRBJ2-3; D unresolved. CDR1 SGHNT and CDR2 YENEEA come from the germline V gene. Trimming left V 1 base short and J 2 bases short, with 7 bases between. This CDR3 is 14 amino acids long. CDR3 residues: CASSLVATTDTQYF. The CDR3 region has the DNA TGTGCCAGCAGCTTAGTAGCCACCACAGATACGCAGTATTTT.

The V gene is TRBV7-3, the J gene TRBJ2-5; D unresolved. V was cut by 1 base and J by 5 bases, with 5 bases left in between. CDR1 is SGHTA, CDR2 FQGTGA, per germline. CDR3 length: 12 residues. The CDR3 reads CASSLNSETQYF. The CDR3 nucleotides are TGTGCCAGCAGCTTAAATTCCGAGACCCAGTACTTC.

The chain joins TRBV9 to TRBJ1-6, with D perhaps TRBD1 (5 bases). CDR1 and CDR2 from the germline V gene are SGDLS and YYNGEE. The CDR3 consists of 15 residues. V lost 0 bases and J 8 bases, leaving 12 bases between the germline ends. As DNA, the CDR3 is TGTGCCAGCAGCGTAGACCCGACAGACGATTCACCCCTCCACTTT. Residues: CASSVDPTDDSPLHF.

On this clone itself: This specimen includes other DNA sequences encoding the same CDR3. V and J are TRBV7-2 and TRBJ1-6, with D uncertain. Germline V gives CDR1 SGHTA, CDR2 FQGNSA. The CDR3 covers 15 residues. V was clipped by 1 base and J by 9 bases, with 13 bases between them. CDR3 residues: CASSLVAAAGSPLHF. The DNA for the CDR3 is TGTGCCAGCAGCTTAGTAGCGGCCGCTGGTTCACCCCTCCACTTT. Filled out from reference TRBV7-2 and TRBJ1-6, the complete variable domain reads GAGVSQSPSNKVTEKGKDVELRCDPISGHTALYWYRQSLGQGLEFLIYFQGNSAPDKSGLPSDRFSAERTGGSVSTLTIQRTQQEDSAVYLCASSLVAAAGSPLHFGNGTRLTVT.

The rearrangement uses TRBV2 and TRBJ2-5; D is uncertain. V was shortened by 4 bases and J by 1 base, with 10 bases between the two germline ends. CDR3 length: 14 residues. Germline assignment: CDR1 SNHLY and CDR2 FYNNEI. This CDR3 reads CASSGLTTQETQYF. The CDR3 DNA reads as TGTGCCAGCAGTGGACTGACGACCCAAGAGACCCAGTACTTC.

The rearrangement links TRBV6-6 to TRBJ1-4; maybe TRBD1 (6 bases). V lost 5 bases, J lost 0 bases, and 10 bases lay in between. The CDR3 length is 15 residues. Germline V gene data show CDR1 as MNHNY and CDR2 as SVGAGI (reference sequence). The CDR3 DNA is TGTGCCAGCAGTCAGGACAGTGCAACTAATGAAAAACTGTTTTTT. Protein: CASSQDSATNEKLFF.

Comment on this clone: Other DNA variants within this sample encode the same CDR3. CDR3 bases: TGTGCCAGCAGTTTGCGGACAGGGGGGGAGACCCAGTACTTC. It codes for CASSLRTGGETQYF. The chain couples TRBV27 to TRBJ2-5; TRBD1 agrees at 10 bases. The CDR3 consists of 14 residues. Germline V lookup: CDR1 MNHEY, CDR2 SMNVEV (reference sequence). With 3 bases clipped from V and 5 bases from J, the junction kept 3 bases outside the gene matches.

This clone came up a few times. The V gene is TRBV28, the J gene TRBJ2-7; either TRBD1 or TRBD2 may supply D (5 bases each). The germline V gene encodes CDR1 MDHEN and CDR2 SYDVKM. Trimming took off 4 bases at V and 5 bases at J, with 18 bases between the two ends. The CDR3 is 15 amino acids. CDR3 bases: TGTGCCAGCAGTTCCCACCCGGGACCTACGGACGAGCAGTACGTC. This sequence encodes CASSSHPGPTDEQYV.

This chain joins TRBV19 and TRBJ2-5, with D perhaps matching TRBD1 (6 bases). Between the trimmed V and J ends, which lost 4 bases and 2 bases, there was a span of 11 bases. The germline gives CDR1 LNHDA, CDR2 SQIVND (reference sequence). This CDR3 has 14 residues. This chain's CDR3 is CASSTLGQQETQYF. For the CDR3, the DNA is TGTGCCAGTAGTACCCTTGGACAGCAAGAGACCCAGTACTTC.

The CDR3 loop is CASAISGANVLTF. DNA for the CDR3: TGTGCTAGTGCCATCTCTGGGGCCAACGTCCTGACTTTC. The chain carries TRBV12-5 and TRBJ2-6; D not certain. There are 13 residues in the CDR3. CDR1 and CDR2 from the germline V gene are LGHNT and FRNRAP. Trimming took off 7 bases at V and 0 bases at J, with 4 bases between the two ends.